Below are 5 T cell receptor beta chains sequenced from a single sample in a study of cytomegalovirus exposure and HLA in healthy donors (dated by TCRdb to 2015 to 2018). Libraries were made using the immunoSEQ multiplex PCR assay. For the multiplex PCR, a mixture combining 60 forward primers for TCR Vbeta segments and 13 reverse primers for TCR Jbeta segments was used. TCRdb provides this immuneACCESS table in a form limited to in-frame rearrangements. Some clones are lacking; in checked studies, under half of them reflect an unresolved V gene, and why the rest are absent is not known. The sample contains 150,000 to 200,000 clones, around 62% of them found a single time. Together, the top ten hold about 3.2% of the sample. Source material: PBMCs. The source of these receptors is a man aged 40-50 years in good health and CMV-seronegative.

The V and J genes are TRBV6-5 and TRBJ2-7; 7 nucleotides align to TRBD1. CDR3 length: 14 amino acids. V was clipped by 2 bases and J by 4 bases; unmatched bases: 5. Germline V gives CDR1 MNHEY, CDR2 SVGAGI. The CDR3 is CASSYRGRSYEQYF. The CDR3 region has the DNA TGTGCCAGCAGTTACAGGGGGCGGAGTTACGAGCAGTACTTC.

The chain combines TRBV9 with TRBJ1-2, with a tentative D call TRBD1 (5 bases). CDR1 is SGDLS and CDR2 is YYNGEE in the germline V gene. The CDR3 loop spans 13 amino acids. V was cut by 0 bases and J by 3 bases, with 6 bases left in between. CDR3 sequence reads: CASSVGGDYGYTF. The CDR3 DNA sequence: TGTGCCAGCAGCGTAGGGGGGGACTATGGCTACACCTTC.

This clone was seen a handful of times. This CDR3 reads CATYSGGLANEKLFF. For the CDR3, the DNA is TGTGCCACCTATTCTGGTGGTTTAGCTAATGAAAAACTGTTTTTT. The chain is built from TRBV5-4 and TRBJ1-4; D ambiguous. There are 15 residues in the CDR3. The V end lost 9 bases, the J end lost 3 bases, and 18 bases lay between the germline ends. CDR1 and CDR2 from the germline V gene are SGHNT and YYREEE (reference sequence).

This clone was counted only a few times. The rearrangement links TRBV30 to TRBJ2-2, with TRBD1 as a possible D gene (5 bases). Germline V gene sequence: CDR1 GTSNPN, CDR2 SVGIG (reference sequence). The CDR3 is 12 residues long. Trimming removed 0 bases from V and 6 bases from J, with 5 bases in between. CDR3 DNA sequence: TGTGCCTGGAGTGTAGGGGCCGGGGAGCTGTTTTTT. It yields the protein CAWSVGAGELFF. The full variable domain, in which reference TRBV30 and TRBJ2-2 provide the parts outside the CDR3, is SQTIHQWPATLVQPVGSPLSLECTVEGTSNPNLYWYRQAAGRGLQLLFYSVGIGQISSEVPQNLSASRPQDRQFILSSKKLLLSDSGFYLCAWSVGAGELFFGEGSRLTVL.

V is TRBV30 and J is TRBJ2-7; D is unclear. The CDR3 contains 12 residues. Trimming shortened V by 3 bases and J by 0 bases, and 6 bases separated the two germline ends. Looked up from germline, CDR1 is GTSNPN and CDR2 is SVGIG (reference sequence). CDR3 bases: TGTGCCTGGAGGCCAGGCTCCTACGAGCAGTACTTC. It specifies CAWRPGSYEQYF.